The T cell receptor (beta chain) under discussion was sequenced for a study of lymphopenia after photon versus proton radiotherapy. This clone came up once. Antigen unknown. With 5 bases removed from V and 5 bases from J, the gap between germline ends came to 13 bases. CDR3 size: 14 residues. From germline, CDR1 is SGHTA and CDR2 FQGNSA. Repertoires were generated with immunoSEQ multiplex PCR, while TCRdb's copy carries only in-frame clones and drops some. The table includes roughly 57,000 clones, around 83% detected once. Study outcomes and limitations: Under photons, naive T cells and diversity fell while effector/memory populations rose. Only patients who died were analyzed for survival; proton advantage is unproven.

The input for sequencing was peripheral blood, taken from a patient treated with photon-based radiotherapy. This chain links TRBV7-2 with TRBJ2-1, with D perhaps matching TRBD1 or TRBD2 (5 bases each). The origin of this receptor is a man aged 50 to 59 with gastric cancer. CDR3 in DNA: TGTGCCAGCAGCCCCGGGACCGTAAACAATGAGCAGTTCTTC. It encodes CASSPGTVNNEQFF.